The following is a T cell receptor (beta chain) sequence with its context. The CDR3 regions of TCR beta were amplified from RNA transcripts. TCR CDR3 regions were first amplified by RT-PCR with HTBI primers. MiXCR, run by TCRdb on the multiplex PCR reads, gives a single entry per CDR3 protein. The repertoire holds more than 500,000 distinct CDR3 sequences, with around 15% as singletons. The data belong to a study of T cells in Graves' hyperthyroidism and ophthalmopathy. The sequence was collected from a woman aged 40 to 50 with Graves' ophthalmopathy. Specimen: blood.

DNA for the CDR3: TGTGCCAGCAGCGAACCCGGGCTAGCGGGAGAGACCCAGTACTTC. It specifies CASSEPGLAGETQYF. The V gene is TRBV6-1, the J gene TRBJ2-5, with 8 nucleotides matching TRBD2. Germline V lookup: CDR1 MNHNS, CDR2 SASEGT. With 6 bases clipped from V and 4 bases from J, the junction kept 10 bases outside the gene matches. The CDR3 spans 15 residues.